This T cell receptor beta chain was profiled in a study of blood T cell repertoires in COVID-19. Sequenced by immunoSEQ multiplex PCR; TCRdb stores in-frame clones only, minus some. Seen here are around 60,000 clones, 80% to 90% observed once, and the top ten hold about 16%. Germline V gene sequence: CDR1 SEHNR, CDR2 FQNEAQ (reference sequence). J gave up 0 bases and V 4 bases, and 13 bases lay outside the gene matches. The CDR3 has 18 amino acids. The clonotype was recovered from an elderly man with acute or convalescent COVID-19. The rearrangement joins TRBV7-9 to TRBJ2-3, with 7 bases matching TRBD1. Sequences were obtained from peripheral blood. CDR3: CASSSRKTGPTSTDTQYF. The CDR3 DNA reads TGTGCCAGCAGCTCTCGTAAGACAGGGCCTACTAGCACAGATACGCAGTATTTT.